The 24 T cell receptor beta chains below were found in one sample sequenced in a study of blood T cell repertoires in COVID-19. Sequenced by immunoSEQ multiplex PCR; TCRdb stores in-frame clones only, minus some. This sample has more than 70,000 clones, with roughly 80% found just once. The material sequenced was peripheral blood. These receptors originate from a woman of 80 years or more with active or convalescent COVID-19.

In DNA, the CDR3 is TGTGCCAGCAGCCTAAGACAGGGTGTAGACGAGCAGTACTTC. It translates to CASSLRQGVDEQYF. V is TRBV5-4 and J is TRBJ2-7; TRBD1 matches 7 bases. Losses at the gene ends were 4 bases for V and 5 bases for J; bases not matched to a gene: 9. This CDR3 has 14 amino acids. The germline V gene has CDR1 SGHNT and CDR2 YYREEE (reference sequence).

V gene TRBV6-2 or TRBV6-3 combines with J gene TRBJ1-2; D remains ambiguous. Trimming shortened V by 2 bases and J by 8 bases, and 18 bases separated the two germline ends. CDR3 length: 15 residues. Per the germline V gene, CDR1 is MNHEY and CDR2 is SVGEGT. The CDR3 loop reads CASSYGGPENRGYTF. In nucleotides, the CDR3 is TGTGCCAGCAGTTACGGAGGGCCTGAGAATCGGGGCTACACCTTC.

The V and J genes are TRBV16 and TRBJ1-1; tentatively, D is TRBD1 (5 bases). CDR3 size: 14 residues. V lost 4 bases and J 9 bases, leaving 18 bases between the germline ends. Germline V gene lookup returns CDR1 KGHSY and CDR2 FQNENV. CDR3 sequence (DNA): TGTGCCAGCAGCCTTCAGGGTGTAACCGCCCAAGCTTTCTTT. Its protein is CASSLQGVTAQAFF.

Only one count was recorded for this clone. This chain connects TRBV18 to TRBJ1-4; no definite D call. The germline CDR1 and CDR2 sequences are KGHSH and LQKENI. This CDR3 is built from 17 residues. V was trimmed by 1 base and J by 0 bases, leaving 12 bases between them. The CDR3 nucleotides are TGTGCCAGCTCACCACGCGTAGGAGATACAACTAATGAAAAACTGTTTTTT. Translated: CASSPRVGDTTNEKLFF.

The chain is built from TRBV5-1 and TRBJ1-2, with TRBD1 identical over 7 bases. V trimming: 4 bases; J trimming: 7 bases; junction bases outside the gene matches: 4. The CDR3 runs 12 residues. The germline gives CDR1 SGHRS, CDR2 YFSETQ. The CDR3 protein is CASSLTGSGYTF. The CDR3 region has the DNA TGCGCCAGCAGCCTGACAGGGAGTGGCTACACCTTC.

The chain uses TRBV9 and TRBJ1-4; 7 bases agree with TRBD1. V was clipped by 2 bases and J by 0 bases; unmatched bases: 4. Germline assignment: CDR1 SGDLS and CDR2 YYNGEE. CDR3 length equals 16 residues. The CDR3 spells CASSVGTAATNEKLFF. CDR3 sequence (DNA): TGTGCCAGCAGCGTCGGGACAGCGGCAACTAATGAAAAACTGTTTTTT.

The V call is TRBV19, the J call TRBJ2-3, with 7 bases fitting TRBD2. The CDR3 runs to 15 residues. Unmatched junction bases numbered 8, after V lost 2 bases and J lost 6 bases. Germline CDR1 is LNHDA and CDR2 is SQIVND (reference sequence). The CDR3 sequence: CASSIIGGGPDTQYF. For the CDR3, the DNA is TGTGCCAGTAGTATAATTGGCGGGGGTCCGGATACGCAGTATTTT.

The CDR3 here is CASSISAGTHNEQFF. In nucleotides, the CDR3 is TGTGCCAGCAGCATTTCAGCGGGTACCCACAATGAGCAGTTCTTC. This rearrangement joins TRBV7-2 to TRBJ2-1, with a possible D match to TRBD2 (6 bases). This CDR3 has 15 residues. The germline gives CDR1 SGHTA, CDR2 FQGNSA. Trimming cost V 5 bases and J 5 bases, with 16 bases left between them.

This clone was seen more than once but under ten times. The rearrangement joins TRBV6-5 to TRBJ1-3, with 7 bases identical to TRBD1. Unmatched junction bases numbered 2, after V lost 6 bases and J lost 0 bases. CDR1 is MNHEY and CDR2 is SVGAGI in the germline V gene. This CDR3 comprises 14 residues. This CDR3 is CASRGTASGNTIYF. CDR3 DNA sequence: TGTGCCAGCAGGGGGACAGCCTCTGGAAACACCATATATTTT.

This chain uses TRBV3-1 (or the pseudogene TRBV3-2) with TRBJ2-3; 11 nucleotides align to TRBD1. The ends lost 3 bases at V and 5 bases at J; junction bases unmatched: 4. This CDR3 has 15 amino acids. The germline gives CDR1 LGHDT, CDR2 YNNKEL (reference sequence). The CDR3 DNA follows: TGTGCCAGCAGCCAGGGGACAGGGGGTGGAGATACGCAGTATTTT. This encodes CASSQGTGGGDTQYF.

The gene calls are TRBV18 and TRBJ1-2; D might be TRBD1 (6 bases). The CDR3 length is 17 residues. The germline V gene has CDR1 KGHSH and CDR2 LQKENI. Trimming stripped 1 base from V and 1 base from J, with 16 bases between. As DNA, the CDR3 is TGTGCCAGCTCACCACAACCGCCCACAGGGCGTAACTATGGCTACACCTTC. Its protein product is CASSPQPPTGRNYGYTF. Looking up the rest from reference TRBV18 and TRBJ1-2 gives the full variable domain: NAGVMQNPRHLVRRRGQEARLRCSPMKGHSHVYWYRQLPEEGLKFMVYLQKENIIDESGMPKERFSAEFPKEGPSILRIQQVVRGDSAAYFCASSPQPPTGRNYGYTFGSGTRLTVV.

The genes are TRBV29-1 and TRBJ2-7, with a weak D call TRBD2 (5 bases). The length of the CDR3 is 13 residues. V was pared by 4 bases and J by 1 base, with 11 bases between. CDR1 SQVTM and CDR2 ANQGSEA come from the germline V gene. DNA for the CDR3: TGCAGCGTTGGTGAGGGCCGATCCTACGAGCAGTACTTC. Translating it yields CSVGEGRSYEQYF.

V and J are TRBV7-9 and TRBJ2-7, with D possibly being TRBD1 (5 bases). The CDR3 runs to 14 residues. From germline, CDR1 is SEHNR and CDR2 FQNEAQ (reference sequence). V gave up 4 bases and J gave up 1 base, with 11 bases separating them. The CDR3 DNA reads as TGTGCCAGCAGCTCCCGGACAACGTCCTACGAGCAGTACTTC. Translated, it gives CASSSRTTSYEQYF.

The chain recombines TRBV19 with TRBJ2-1; D possibly corresponds to TRBD2 (6 bases). Trimming removed 4 bases at V and 11 bases at J, with 12 bases between. The CDR3 spans 12 residues. Germline loops: CDR1 LNHDA, CDR2 SQIVND (reference sequence). The CDR3 region is CASSTGLSKQFF. CDR3 in DNA: TGTGCCAGTAGTACGGGACTCTCTAAGCAGTTCTTC.

The chain combines TRBV19 with TRBJ2-3; 7 nucleotides align to TRBD1. The length of the CDR3 is 15 residues. Germline values: CDR1 LNHDA, CDR2 SQIVND (reference sequence). V shed 4 bases and J 1 base; nucleotides not matched to a gene: 5. CDR3 protein: CASSTTGARTDTQYF. The DNA of the CDR3 is TGTGCCAGTAGTACAACAGGGGCCCGCACAGATACGCAGTATTTT. The variable domain in full, completed from reference TRBV19 and TRBJ2-3, reads DGGITQSPKYLFRKEGQNVTLSCEQNLNHDAMYWYRQDPGQGLRLIYYSQIVNDFQKGDIAEGYSVSREKKESFPLTVTSAQKNPTAFYLCASSTTGARTDTQYFGPGTRLTVL.

The chain joins TRBV7-2 to TRBJ1-6, with D possibly being TRBD1 (5 bases). Germline CDR1 is SGHTA and CDR2 is FQGNSA. The CDR3 contains 18 residues. V lost 7 bases to trimming and J lost 4 bases, with 23 bases between them. The CDR3 DNA reads TGTGCCAGCAACTATAAACCCGACAGTACATTTTATAATTCACCCCTCCACTTT. Translating it yields CASNYKPDSTFYNSPLHF.

This chain uses TRBV19 with TRBJ2-7; 10 nucleotides agree with TRBD2. Germline V CDR1 and CDR2: LNHDA, SQIVND (reference sequence). V was clipped by 1 base and J by 6 bases; unmatched bases: 12. The CDR3 is 17 residues long. The chain's CDR3 is CASSIGGSGTSEGEQYF. CDR3 nucleotides: TGTGCCAGTAGTATAGGGGGGAGCGGGACTAGCGAGGGCGAGCAGTACTTC.

J is TRBJ2-7 and V is TRBV7-2; maybe TRBD2 (5 bases). The CDR3 contains 14 residues. Trimming cost V 6 bases and J 3 bases, with 15 bases left between them. The V gene's germline CDR1 is SGHTA and CDR2 FQGNSA. As DNA, the CDR3 is TGTGCCAGCAGGCCCGGGGTGCTCCTCTACGAGCAGTACTTC. Residues: CASRPGVLLYEQYF.

This chain uses TRBV27 with TRBJ2-7, with 11 bases lining up with TRBD2. CDR3 length: 16 amino acids. V was clipped by 4 bases and J by 0 bases; unmatched bases: 5. Germline assignment: CDR1 MNHEY and CDR2 SMNVEV (reference sequence). CDR3 coding DNA: TGTGCCAGCAGTTCTTATAGCGGGGGGGCCTCCTACGAGCAGTACTTC. It yields the protein CASSSYSGGASYEQYF.

The V gene is TRBV2, the J gene TRBJ1-2; D possibly corresponds to TRBD1 (6 bases). This CDR3 contains 13 residues. Germline V lookup: CDR1 SNHLY, CDR2 FYNNEI. Trimming left V 4 bases short and J 3 bases short, with 9 bases between. The CDR3 coding sequence is TGTGCCAGCAGTGTGGACAGCTACTATGGCTACACCTTC. Protein product: CASSVDSYYGYTF.

The gene calls are TRBV5-1 and TRBJ1-3, with 7 bases fitting TRBD1. There are 15 residues in the CDR3. Germline V lookup: CDR1 SGHRS, CDR2 YFSETQ. Trimming at V came to 4 bases and at J to 2 bases, leaving 6 bases not matched to a gene. This CDR3 is CASSLTGQAGNTIYF. The DNA of the CDR3 is TGCGCCAGCAGCCTGACAGGGCAAGCTGGAAACACCATATATTTT.

This clone was seen a single time. The V gene is TRBV6-5, the J gene TRBJ2-3; 11 nucleotides line up with TRBD2. The CDR3 loop spans 15 amino acids. V trimming: 5 bases; J trimming: 6 bases; junction bases outside the gene matches: 7. Looked up from germline, CDR1 is MNHEY and CDR2 is SVGAGI. The CDR3 sequence: CASSRSGGGVDTQYF. CDR3 coding DNA: TGTGCCAGCAGTCGTAGCGGGGGGGGCGTGGATACGCAGTATTTT.

This clone was observed a single time. This chain connects TRBV28 to TRBJ2-3; TRBD1 matches at 8 bases. The CDR3 loop spans 15 amino acids. Losses at the gene ends were 6 bases for V and 2 bases for J; bases not matched to a gene: 7. Germline values: CDR1 MDHEN, CDR2 SYDVKM. CDR3 coding DNA: TGTGCCAGCAGGCCGACAGGGGTCATCACAGATACGCAGTATTTT. Its translation: CASRPTGVITDTQYF.

In this sample, this clone turned up a few times. This chain uses TRBV11-2 with TRBJ2-5; 8 positions match TRBD2. Trimming cost V 1 base and J 4 bases; bases outside gene matches: 8. CDR1 and CDR2 from the germline V gene are SGHAT and FQNNGV. This CDR3 is built from 16 residues. The CDR3 coding sequence is TGTGCCAGCAGCTTAGTTGGTGCGGGGGGCGGAGAGACCCAGTACTTC. Amino acids: CASSLVGAGGGETQYF.